Shown below are 30 T cell receptor beta chains from a single sample sequenced in a study of T cell responses to AZD1222 COVID-19 vaccine (dated by TCRdb to the early 2020s). Library creation used the immunoSEQ multiplex PCR assay. TCRdb stores this immuneACCESS table with in-frame sequences only. Part of the clones is absent; in the studies checked, under half of the shortfall reflects unresolved V genes, and no reason is known for the rest. The sample table contains more than 85,000 clones; only one count was recorded for roughly 90% of them. The biggest ten clones account for less than 2.5% of the sample. The sample's time point label is to be understood as: about 28 days (+/-7) after the second vaccine dose. The sequencing here drew on peripheral blood, taken 28 days after the second AZD1222 dose. The source is an adult who received the AZD1222 COVID-19 vaccine.

This clone was seen just once. The gene calls are TRBV7-3 and TRBJ2-3; 10 bases match TRBD2. V dropped 3 bases and J dropped 8; count of bases not matched to a gene: 5. From germline, CDR1 is SGHTA and CDR2 FQGTGA. The length of the CDR3 is 14 residues. In DNA, the CDR3 is TGTGCCAGCAGCTTCGGGACTAGCGAGGGTACGCAGTATTTT. Encoded protein: CASSFGTSEGTQYF.

The chain has TRBV5-5 and TRBJ1-2; D is unresolved. The V end was cut by 4 bases, the J end by 2 bases, with 12 bases between. CDR3 size: 14 residues. Germline values: CDR1 SGHKS, CDR2 YYEKEE (reference sequence). CDR3 DNA sequence: TGTGCCAGCAGCCTGCAGTGGCTAAACTATGGCTACACCTTC. This sequence encodes CASSLQWLNYGYTF.

Here the CDR3 reads CASREGYTGELFF. The CDR3 nucleotides are TGTGCCAGCAGGGAGGGGTACACCGGGGAGCTGTTTTTT. The chain employs TRBV11-3 and TRBJ2-2; TRBD2 might be the D (6 bases). V was shortened by 6 bases and J by 3 bases, with 8 bases between the two germline ends. Looked up from germline, CDR1 is SGHNT and CDR2 is YENEEA. The CDR3 runs to 13 residues.

The rearrangement links TRBV5-1 to TRBJ2-5; no reliable D call. The V end was cut by 2 bases, the J end by 5 bases, with 4 bases between. Germline lookup yields CDR1 SGHRS and CDR2 YFSETQ. The length of the CDR3 is 11 residues. The CDR3 here is CASSFEETQYF. Here the CDR3 DNA reads TGCGCCAGCAGCTTCGAGGAGACCCAGTACTTC.

The rearrangement joins TRBV12-5 to TRBJ1-2, with a weak D call TRBD1 (5 bases). CDR1 is LGHNT, CDR2 FRNRAP, per germline. The CDR3 has 13 residues. V lost 4 bases and J 8 bases, leaving 14 bases between the germline ends. The CDR3 nucleotides are TGTGCTAGTGGTTCCTCAGGGAGAGTAGGCTACACCTTC. Translating it yields CASGSSGRVGYTF.

The DNA for the CDR3 is TGTGCCAGCAGCTTGCCAGCGGGGGGCGGTTCTTACACCGGGGAGCTGTTTTTT. Its protein is CASSLPAGGGSYTGELFF. The V gene is TRBV5-4, the J gene TRBJ2-2; 9 bases line up with TRBD2. The CDR3 loop spans 18 amino acids. Germline V gene lookup returns CDR1 SGHNT and CDR2 YYREEE (reference sequence). V trimming: 1 base; J trimming: 3 bases; junction bases outside the gene matches: 10.

The rearrangement uses TRBV6-5 and TRBJ2-3; TRBD1 aligns across 7 bases. From germline, CDR1 is MNHEY and CDR2 SVGAGI. This CDR3 is built from 13 residues. With V trimmed by 6 bases and J by 5 bases, 5 bases remained unmatched. CDR3 loop: CASRTGTVDTQYF. The CDR3 DNA reads TGTGCCAGCAGGACCGGGACAGTAGATACGCAGTATTTT.

The chain's CDR3 is CATMPVGLSPLHF. In nucleotides, the CDR3 is TGTGCCACCATGCCGGTAGGGCTCTCACCCCTCCACTTT. The V gene is TRBV10-3, the J gene TRBJ1-6; no clear D gene. The germline V gene encodes CDR1 ENHRY and CDR2 SYGVKD. V was cut by 10 bases and J by 10 bases, with 17 bases left in between. This CDR3 is built from 13 residues.

The chain uses TRBV29-1 and TRBJ2-3; TRBD1 aligns across 7 bases. This CDR3 has 12 residues. Germline CDR1 is SQVTM and CDR2 is ANQGSEA. V lost 7 bases to trimming and J lost 2 bases; unmatched junction nucleotides: 3. The CDR3 reads CSGGTDTDTQYF. The CDR3 nucleotides read TGCAGCGGGGGGACAGACACAGATACGCAGTATTTT.

The chain combines TRBV24-1 with TRBJ2-1, with a possible D match to TRBD1 (6 bases). CDR3 length equals 15 residues. The germline V gene has CDR1 KGHDR and CDR2 SFDVKD. V lost 3 bases, J lost 2 bases, and 10 bases lay in between. DNA of the CDR3: TGTGCCACCAGTGATATGGACAGAGCCTACAATGAGCAGTTCTTC. Translating gives CATSDMDRAYNEQFF.

The rearrangement joins TRBV9 to TRBJ2-5; D gene uncertain. This CDR3 has 13 residues. The germline CDR1 and CDR2 sequences are SGDLS and YYNGEE. The germline V and J ends were trimmed by 2 bases and 0 bases, with 5 bases remaining between them. The CDR3 coding sequence is TGTGCCAGCAGCGTCGGGTACCAAGAGACCCAGTACTTC. It translates to CASSVGYQETQYF.

This clone came up once. The chain is built from TRBV6-6 and TRBJ2-2, with D possibly TRBD2 on 5 matching bases. The germline V gene encodes CDR1 MNHNY and CDR2 SVGAGI (reference sequence). The V end lost 2 bases, the J end lost 9 bases, and 16 bases lay between the germline ends. This CDR3 is built from 15 residues. The CDR3 DNA is TGTGCCAGCAGTTACAGCGGAGAGACCGGTAGGGAGCTGTTTTTT. Its protein is CASSYSGETGRELFF.

About this clone itself: The same CDR3 also results from other DNA sequences found in this sample. CDR3 DNA sequence: TGTGCCAGCAGCTTGGACAGACAAGAGACCCAGTACTTC. Translated, it gives CASSLDRQETQYF. The gene calls are TRBV5-4 and TRBJ2-5, with D hard to call. From germline, CDR1 is SGHNT and CDR2 YYREEE (reference sequence). Trimming left V 0 bases short and J 2 bases short, with 5 bases between. The length of the CDR3 is 13 residues.

V usage is TRBV10-3 and J usage is TRBJ1-2; D unresolved. The CDR3 has 14 amino acids. V was trimmed by 4 bases and J by 8 bases, leaving 17 bases between them. Looked up from germline, CDR1 is ENHRY and CDR2 is SYGVKD. CDR3: CAISGGEAPRGYTF. CDR3 nucleotides: TGTGCCATCAGTGGCGGCGAGGCCCCTAGGGGCTACACCTTC.

The gene calls are TRBV6-1 and TRBJ1-1; no reliable D call. The V gene lost 2 bases and the J gene lost 1 base, with 5 bases spanning the gap. Per germline, CDR1 MNHNS and CDR2 SASEGT. The CDR3 runs to 13 residues. The CDR3 region is CASSEYGNTEAFF. CDR3 sequence (DNA): TGTGCCAGCAGTGAATATGGGAACACTGAAGCTTTCTTT.

The V call is TRBV24-1, the J call TRBJ2-2, with TRBD1 identical over 8 bases. Germline V gives CDR1 KGHDR, CDR2 SFDVKD. The CDR3 runs 17 residues. The V and J ends lost 4 bases and 3 bases, in that order; junction bases with no gene match: 9. CDR3 coding DNA: TGTGCCACCAGTGAATCCGGACAGGGTGAATACACCGGGGAGCTGTTTTTT. Its protein is CATSESGQGEYTGELFF.

The V call is TRBV10-3, the J call TRBJ1-1; 8 positions match TRBD1. The junction had 6 bases not matched to a gene; V was cut back by 7 bases and J by 8 bases. This CDR3 has 12 amino acids. Germline values: CDR1 ENHRY, CDR2 SYGVKD. The CDR3 DNA reads TGTGCCATCACTCCCGGACAGGGAGAAGCTTTCTTT. It is translated as CAITPGQGEAFF.

The CDR3 coding sequence is TGCGCCAGCAGCTTGAAGGGTGGAAACACCATATATTTT. Translating gives CASSLKGGNTIYF. The V and J genes are TRBV5-1 and TRBJ1-3; D ambiguous. Germline values: CDR1 SGHRS, CDR2 YFSETQ. V lost 1 base to trimming and J lost 3 bases, with 5 bases between them. CDR3 size: 13 residues.

The sample holds one count of this clone. This chain links TRBV10-1 with TRBJ2-4; the D gene is possibly TRBD2 (6 bases). Germline CDR1 is WNHNN and CDR2 is SYGVQD (reference sequence). The CDR3 contains 14 residues. V dropped 2 bases and J dropped 2 bases, with 7 bases sitting between them. The CDR3 region is CASSEGGSKNIQYF. CDR3 DNA: TGCGCCAGCAGTGAGGGGGGGTCCAAAAACATTCAGTACTTC.

V gene TRBV7-9 combines with J gene TRBJ2-7; tentatively, D is TRBD2 (6 bases). CDR1 is SEHNR, CDR2 FQNEAQ, per germline (reference sequence). The CDR3 loop spans 14 amino acids. V dropped 6 bases and J dropped 3 bases, with 15 bases sitting between them. DNA for the CDR3: TGTGCCAGCAGTCTCCCCGGGGGTAGCTACGAGCAGTACTTC. It is translated as CASSLPGGSYEQYF.

This chain joins TRBV7-9 and TRBJ1-1; D unclear. Germline CDR1 and CDR2: SEHNR and FQNEAQ (reference sequence). The CDR3 runs to 13 residues. The V end lost 1 base, the J end lost 14 bases, and 17 bases lay between the germline ends. CDR3 nucleotide sequence: TGTGCCAGCAGCTTAGGAGGTTGGAGGGAAGGGTTCTTT. Translating it yields CASSLGGWREGFF.

V usage is TRBV7-9 and J usage is TRBJ1-2; TRBD1 is a possible D gene (5 bases). The CDR3 consists of 13 residues. With 0 bases removed from V and 8 bases from J, the gap between germline ends came to 10 bases. Germline CDR1 and CDR2: SEHNR and FQNEAQ (reference sequence). The CDR3 sequence: CASSLAGAEGYTF. The CDR3 DNA sequence: TGTGCCAGCAGCTTAGCAGGGGCAGAGGGCTACACCTTC.

V is TRBV25-1 and J is TRBJ1-2; 9 bases are shared with TRBD1. The V gene end was trimmed by 4 bases and the J gene end by 7 bases; junction bases not matched to a gene: 7. The CDR3 runs 14 residues. Germline V CDR1 and CDR2: MGHDK, SYGVNS. The CDR3 spells CASSVMGQGVGYTF. CDR3 bases: TGTGCCAGCAGTGTTATGGGACAGGGCGTTGGCTACACCTTC.

The chain joins TRBV5-8 to TRBJ2-7; 8 positions match TRBD1. In germline, CDR1 is SGHTS, CDR2 YDEGEE. V dropped 7 bases and J dropped 3; count of bases not matched to a gene: 15. The CDR3 length is 16 residues. CDR3 region: CASEPPGGGFFYEQYF. CDR3 coding DNA: TGTGCCAGCGAACCCCCAGGGGGCGGCTTCTTCTACGAGCAGTACTTC.

This chain links TRBV9 with TRBJ1-3; possibly TRBD1 for D (6 bases). The CDR3 contains 16 residues. The germline V and J ends were trimmed by 2 bases and 0 bases, with 12 bases remaining between them. CDR1 is SGDLS and CDR2 is YYNGEE in the germline V gene. The CDR3 region has the DNA TGTGCCAGCAGCGTCAGGGGTGACTCCTCTGGAAACACCATATATTTT. Its translation: CASSVRGDSSGNTIYF.

The gene calls are TRBV2 and TRBJ1-2; D is unclear. The CDR3 is 15 amino acids. V was clipped by 6 bases and J by 2 bases, with 16 bases between them. From germline, CDR1 is SNHLY and CDR2 FYNNEI. The CDR3 DNA reads as TGTGCCAGCAGGGAACGGGTCCCTTCCAACTATGGCTACACCTTC. Protein product: CASRERVPSNYGYTF. The full variable domain, its missing parts supplied by reference TRBV2 and TRBJ1-2, is EPEVTQTPSHQVTQMGQEVILRCVPISNHLYFYWYRQILGQKVEFLVSFYNNEISEKSEIFDDQFSVERPDGSNFTLKIRSTKLEDSAMYFCASRERVPSNYGYTFGSGTRLTVV.

This clone was seen more than once but under ten times. The DNA is omitted, as the CDR3 cannot be located on it reliably, and the CDR3 follows TCRdb's listing. The J gene is TRBJ2-7, the V gene TRBV21-1; the table assigns TRBD1, which was not confirmed against the DNA. TRBV21-1 is an annotated pseudogene. With termini counted, the CDR3 has 16 amino acids. Here the CDR3 reads CASSKVARGAYYEQYF.

The rearrangement links TRBV11-2 to TRBJ1-2; no definite D call. V lost 5 bases, J lost 3 bases, and 16 bases lay in between. This CDR3 is built from 15 residues. The germline V gene has CDR1 SGHAT and CDR2 FQNNGV. The CDR3 nucleotides are TGTGCCAGCAGCCCCCCGCCCCGTGGAGACTATGGCTACACCTTC. Its protein product is CASSPPPRGDYGYTF.

This chain uses TRBV7-8 with TRBJ1-1, with 10 bases aligning to TRBD1. The ends lost 7 bases at V and 5 bases at J; junction bases unmatched: 4. There are 13 residues in the CDR3. The germline V gene encodes CDR1 SGHVS and CDR2 FQNEAQ. The CDR3 protein is CASMVGQGTEAFF. The CDR3 region has the DNA TGTGCCAGCATGGTGGGACAGGGGACTGAAGCTTTCTTT.

This chain joins TRBV11-3 and TRBJ2-7, with a weak D call TRBD2 (6 bases). CDR1 is SGHNT, CDR2 YENEEA, per germline. V lost 5 bases and J 7 bases, leaving 18 bases between the germline ends. The CDR3 spans 14 residues. CDR3 loop: CASSPTRLAWEQYF. The CDR3 region has the DNA TGTGCCAGCAGCCCAACCCGTCTAGCGTGGGAGCAGTACTTC.